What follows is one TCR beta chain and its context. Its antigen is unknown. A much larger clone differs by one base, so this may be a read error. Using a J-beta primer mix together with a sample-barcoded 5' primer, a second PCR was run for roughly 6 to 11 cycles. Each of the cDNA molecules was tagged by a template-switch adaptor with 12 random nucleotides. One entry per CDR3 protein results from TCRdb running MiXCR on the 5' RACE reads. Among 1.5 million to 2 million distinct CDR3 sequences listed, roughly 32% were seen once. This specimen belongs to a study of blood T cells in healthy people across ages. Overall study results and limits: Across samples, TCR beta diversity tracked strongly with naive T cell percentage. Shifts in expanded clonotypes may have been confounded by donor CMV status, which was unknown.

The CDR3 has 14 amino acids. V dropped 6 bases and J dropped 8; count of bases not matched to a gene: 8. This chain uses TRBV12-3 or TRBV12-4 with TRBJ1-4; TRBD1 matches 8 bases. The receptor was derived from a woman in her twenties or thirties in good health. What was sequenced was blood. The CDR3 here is CASRFDQGAEKLFF. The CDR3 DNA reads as TGTGCCAGCAGGTTTGATCAGGGGGCCGAAAAACTGTTTTTT.